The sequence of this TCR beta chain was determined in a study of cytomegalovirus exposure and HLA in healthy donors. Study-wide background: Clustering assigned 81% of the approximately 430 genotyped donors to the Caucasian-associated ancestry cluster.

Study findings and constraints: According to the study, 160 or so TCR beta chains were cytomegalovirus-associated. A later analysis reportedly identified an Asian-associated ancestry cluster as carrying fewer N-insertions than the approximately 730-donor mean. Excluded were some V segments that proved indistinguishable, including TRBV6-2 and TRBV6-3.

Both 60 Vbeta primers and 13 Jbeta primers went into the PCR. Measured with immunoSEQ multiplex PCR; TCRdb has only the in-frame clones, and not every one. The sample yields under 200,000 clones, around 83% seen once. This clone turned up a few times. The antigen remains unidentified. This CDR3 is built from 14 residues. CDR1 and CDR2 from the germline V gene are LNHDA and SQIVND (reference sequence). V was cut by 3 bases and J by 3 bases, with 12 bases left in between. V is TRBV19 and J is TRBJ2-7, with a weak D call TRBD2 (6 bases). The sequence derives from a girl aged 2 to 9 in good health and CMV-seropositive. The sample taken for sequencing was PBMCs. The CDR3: CASSMGRGNYEQYF. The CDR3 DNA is TGTGCCAGTAGTATGGGGCGCGGGAACTACGAGCAGTACTTC.